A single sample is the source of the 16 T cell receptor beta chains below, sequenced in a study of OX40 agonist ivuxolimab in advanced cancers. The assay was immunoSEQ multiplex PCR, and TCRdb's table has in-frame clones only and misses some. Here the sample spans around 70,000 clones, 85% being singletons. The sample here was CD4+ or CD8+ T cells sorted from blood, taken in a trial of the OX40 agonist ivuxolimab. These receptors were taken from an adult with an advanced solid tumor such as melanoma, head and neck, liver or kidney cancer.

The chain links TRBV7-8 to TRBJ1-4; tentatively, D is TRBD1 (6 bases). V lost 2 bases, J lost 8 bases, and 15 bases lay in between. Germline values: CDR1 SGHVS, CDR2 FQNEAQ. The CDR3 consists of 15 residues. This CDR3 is CASSLKGQRWEKLFF. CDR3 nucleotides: TGTGCCAGCAGCTTAAAAGGACAGAGGTGGGAAAAACTGTTTTTT. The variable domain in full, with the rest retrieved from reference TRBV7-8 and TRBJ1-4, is GAGVSQSPRYKVAKRGQDVALRCDPISGHVSLFWYQQALGQGPEFLTYFQNEAQLDKSGLPSDRFFAERPEGSVSTLKIQRTQQEDSAVYLCASSLKGQRWEKLFFGSGTQLSVL.

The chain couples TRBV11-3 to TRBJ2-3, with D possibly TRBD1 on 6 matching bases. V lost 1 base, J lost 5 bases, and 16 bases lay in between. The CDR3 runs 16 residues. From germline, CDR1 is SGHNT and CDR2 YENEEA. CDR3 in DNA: TGTGCCAGCAGCTTAGGACTAAACAGGGCGGGAGATACGCAGTATTTT. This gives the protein CASSLGLNRAGDTQYF.

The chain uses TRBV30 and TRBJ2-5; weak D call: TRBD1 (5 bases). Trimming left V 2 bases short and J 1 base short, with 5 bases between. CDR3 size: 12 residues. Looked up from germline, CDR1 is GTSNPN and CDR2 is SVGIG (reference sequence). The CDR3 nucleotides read TGTGCCTGGAGTAGGGGCCAAGAGACCCAGTACTTC. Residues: CAWSRGQETQYF.

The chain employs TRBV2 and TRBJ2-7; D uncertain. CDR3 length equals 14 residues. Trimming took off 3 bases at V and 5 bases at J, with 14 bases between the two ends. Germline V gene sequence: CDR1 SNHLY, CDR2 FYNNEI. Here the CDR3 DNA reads TGTGCCAGCAGTGAGGCGCCTCTTATCCACGAGCAGTACTTC. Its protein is CASSEAPLIHEQYF.

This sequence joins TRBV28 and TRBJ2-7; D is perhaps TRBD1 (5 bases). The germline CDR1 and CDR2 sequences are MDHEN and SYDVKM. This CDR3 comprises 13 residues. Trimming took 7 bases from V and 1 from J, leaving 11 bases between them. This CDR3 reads CASIRTGSYEQYF. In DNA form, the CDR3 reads TGTGCCAGCATCCGTACAGGTTCCTACGAGCAGTACTTC.

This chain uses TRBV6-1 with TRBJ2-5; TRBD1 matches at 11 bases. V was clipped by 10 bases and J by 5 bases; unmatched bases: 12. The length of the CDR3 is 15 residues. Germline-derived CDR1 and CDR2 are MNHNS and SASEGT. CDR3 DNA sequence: TGTGCCACCGGTACGGGACAGGGGGTTTCGGAGACCCAGTACTTC. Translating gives CATGTGQGVSETQYF.

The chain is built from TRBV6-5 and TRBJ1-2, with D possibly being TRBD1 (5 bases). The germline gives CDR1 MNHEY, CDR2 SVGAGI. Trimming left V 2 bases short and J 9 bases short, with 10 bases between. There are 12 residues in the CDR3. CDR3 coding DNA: TGTGCCAGCAGTTACCGAGGGGCCAGCTACACCTTC. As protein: CASSYRGASYTF.

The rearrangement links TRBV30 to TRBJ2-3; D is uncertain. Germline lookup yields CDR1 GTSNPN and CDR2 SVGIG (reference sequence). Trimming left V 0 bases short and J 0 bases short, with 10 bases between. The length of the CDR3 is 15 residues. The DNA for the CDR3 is TGTGCCTGGAGTGTACCTAGACGCAGCACAGATACGCAGTATTTT. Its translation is CAWSVPRRSTDTQYF.

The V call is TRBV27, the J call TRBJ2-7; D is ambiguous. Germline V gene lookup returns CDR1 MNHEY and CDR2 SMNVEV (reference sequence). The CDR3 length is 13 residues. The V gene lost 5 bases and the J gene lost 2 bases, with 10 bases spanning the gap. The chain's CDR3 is CASSPQWTYEQYF. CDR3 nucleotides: TGTGCCAGCAGTCCCCAATGGACCTACGAGCAGTACTTC.

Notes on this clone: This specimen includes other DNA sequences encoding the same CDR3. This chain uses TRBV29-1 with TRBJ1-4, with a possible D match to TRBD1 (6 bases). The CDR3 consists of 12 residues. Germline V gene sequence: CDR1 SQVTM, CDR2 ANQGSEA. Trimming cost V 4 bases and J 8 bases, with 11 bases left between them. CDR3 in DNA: TGCAGCGTTGGCAAAGGGGGGGAAAAACTGTTTTTT. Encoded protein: CSVGKGGEKLFF.

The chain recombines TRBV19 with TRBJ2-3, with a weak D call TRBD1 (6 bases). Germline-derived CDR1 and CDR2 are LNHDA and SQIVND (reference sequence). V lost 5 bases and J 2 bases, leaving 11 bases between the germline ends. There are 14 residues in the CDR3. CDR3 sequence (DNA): TGTGCCAGTAGTCATCGGGACAACACAGATACGCAGTATTTT. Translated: CASSHRDNTDTQYF.

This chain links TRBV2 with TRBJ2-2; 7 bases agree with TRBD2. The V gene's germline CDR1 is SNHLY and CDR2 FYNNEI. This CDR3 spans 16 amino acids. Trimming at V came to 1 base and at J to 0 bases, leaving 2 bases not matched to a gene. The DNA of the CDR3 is TGTGCCAGCAGTGAAGAGGGAGGGACGAACACCGGGGAGCTGTTTTTT. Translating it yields CASSEEGGTNTGELFF. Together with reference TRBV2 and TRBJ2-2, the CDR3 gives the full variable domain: EPEVTQTPSHQVTQMGQEVILRCVPISNHLYFYWYRQILGQKVEFLVSFYNNEISEKSEIFDDQFSVERPDGSNFTLKIRSTKLEDSAMYFCASSEEGGTNTGELFFGEGSRLTVL.

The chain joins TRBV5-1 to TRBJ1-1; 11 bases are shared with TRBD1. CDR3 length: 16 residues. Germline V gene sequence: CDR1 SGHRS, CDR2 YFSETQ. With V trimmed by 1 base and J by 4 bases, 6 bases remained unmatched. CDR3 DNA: TGCGCCAGCAGCTTGATGGGACAGGGGGTATTCACTGAAGCTTTCTTT. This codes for CASSLMGQGVFTEAFF.

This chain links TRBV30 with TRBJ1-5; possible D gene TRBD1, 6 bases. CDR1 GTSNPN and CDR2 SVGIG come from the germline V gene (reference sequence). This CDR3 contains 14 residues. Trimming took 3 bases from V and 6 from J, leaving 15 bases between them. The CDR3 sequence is CAWSPDSRSQPQHF. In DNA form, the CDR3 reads TGTGCCTGGAGCCCGGACAGCCGAAGTCAGCCCCAGCATTTT.

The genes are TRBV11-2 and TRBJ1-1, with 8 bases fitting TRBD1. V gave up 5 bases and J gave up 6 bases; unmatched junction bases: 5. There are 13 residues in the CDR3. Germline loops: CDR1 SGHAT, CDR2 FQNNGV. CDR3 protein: CASSVGTGPEAFF. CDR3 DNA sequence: TGTGCCAGCAGCGTTGGGACAGGTCCTGAAGCTTTCTTT. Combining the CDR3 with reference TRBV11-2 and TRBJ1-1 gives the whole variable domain EAGVAQSPRYKIIEKRQSVAFWCNPISGHATLYWYQQILGQGPKLLIQFQNNGVVDDSQLPKDRFSAERLKGVDSTLKIQPAKLEDSAVYLCASSVGTGPEAFFGQGTRLTVV.

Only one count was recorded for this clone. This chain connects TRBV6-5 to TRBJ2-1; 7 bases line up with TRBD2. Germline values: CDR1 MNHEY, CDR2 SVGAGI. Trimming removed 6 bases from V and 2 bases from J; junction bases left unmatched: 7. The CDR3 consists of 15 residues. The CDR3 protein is CASSKRREAYNEQFF. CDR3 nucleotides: TGTGCCAGCAGCAAACGACGGGAGGCCTACAATGAGCAGTTCTTC.